This T cell receptor (beta chain) was recovered during a study of technical replicates of blood from a few donors. The data were produced by immunoSEQ multiplex PCR, yet TCRdb's version contains in-frame clones alone and is incomplete. In the table there are roughly 66,000 clones, approximately 86% of which are singletons. Per the germline V gene, CDR1 is SGHRS and CDR2 is YFSETQ. There are 15 residues in the CDR3. J was trimmed by 9 bases and V by 5 bases; bases with no gene match: 9. The receptor's source is a human donor in good health. Some clones in this sample may be carry-over from other donors' samples. The material sequenced was PBMCs. The chain carries TRBV5-1 and TRBJ2-1; 12 bases agree with TRBD2. In nucleotides, the CDR3 is TGCGCCAGCAGTTCAACTAGCGGGGGGCCGGGTGAGCAGTTCTTC. It yields the protein CASSSTSGGPGEQFF.